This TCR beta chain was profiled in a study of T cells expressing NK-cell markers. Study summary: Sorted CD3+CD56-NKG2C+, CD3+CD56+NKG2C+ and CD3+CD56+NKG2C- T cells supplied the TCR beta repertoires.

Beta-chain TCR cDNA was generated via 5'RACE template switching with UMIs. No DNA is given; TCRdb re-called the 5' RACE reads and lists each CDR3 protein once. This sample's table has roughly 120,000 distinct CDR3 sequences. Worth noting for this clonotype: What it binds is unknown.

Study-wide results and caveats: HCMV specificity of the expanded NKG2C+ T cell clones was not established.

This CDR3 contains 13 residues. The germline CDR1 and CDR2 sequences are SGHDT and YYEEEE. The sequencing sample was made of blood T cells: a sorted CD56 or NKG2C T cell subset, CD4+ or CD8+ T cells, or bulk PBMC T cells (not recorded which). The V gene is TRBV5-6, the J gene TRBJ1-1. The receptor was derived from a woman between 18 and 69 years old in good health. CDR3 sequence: CASSLASITEAFF.